The 21 T cell receptor beta chains below come from one sample, sequenced in a study of blood T cells in healthy people across ages. The second PCR ran about 6 to 11 cycles with a sample-barcoded 5' primer and J-beta primers. MiXCR, run by TCRdb on the 5' RACE reads, gives a single entry per CDR3 protein. Of about 1.8 million distinct CDR3 sequences in the sample, 40% to 55% are singletons; the top ten hold 2% to 2.5%. Specimen: blood. All receptors derive from a woman between 40 and 50 years old in good health.

The chain employs TRBV5-1 and TRBJ2-6; D is perhaps TRBD1 (5 bases). V lost 1 base, J lost 0 bases, and 14 bases lay in between. Germline V gene data show CDR1 as SGHRS and CDR2 as YFSETQ. The CDR3 consists of 18 residues. The CDR3 here is CASSLTSQVASGANVLTF. CDR3 nucleotides: TGCGCCAGCAGCTTGACCTCACAGGTGGCCTCTGGGGCCAACGTCCTGACTTTC.

This clonotype occurred a few times. The gene calls are TRBV15 and TRBJ2-3; D is ambiguous. CDR1 and CDR2 from the germline V gene are LNHNV and YYDKDF (reference sequence). With 2 bases removed from V and 4 bases from J, the gap between germline ends came to 10 bases. This CDR3 region has 14 residues. The CDR3 here is CATSRTGNSDTQYF. The CDR3 DNA follows: TGTGCCACCAGCAGAACTGGCAACTCAGATACGCAGTATTTT.

V usage is TRBV6-2 or TRBV6-3 and J usage is TRBJ2-7, with 8 bases identical to TRBD1. Germline V gene lookup returns CDR1 MNHEY and CDR2 SVGEGT. The CDR3 spans 15 residues. Trimming took 7 bases from V and 6 from J; bases not matched to a gene: 14. The CDR3 region is CASNLRQGALGEQYF. CDR3 DNA sequence: TGTGCCAGCAATTTGAGGCAGGGGGCGCTGGGCGAGCAGTACTTC.

The genes are TRBV28 and TRBJ2-3, with TRBD1 matching over 7 bases. The CDR3 contains 19 residues. With V trimmed by 7 bases and J by 7 bases, 26 bases remained unmatched. CDR1 is MDHEN and CDR2 is SYDVKM in the germline V gene. The CDR3 coding sequence is TGTGCCAGCAACCCCGGGACAGCCCAATCCCTACCCTTGCTTAATACGCAGTATTTT. This encodes CASNPGTAQSLPLLNTQYF.

The V gene is TRBV29-1, the J gene TRBJ1-5, with D hard to call. CDR3 length: 15 amino acids. Trimming took 5 bases from V and 5 from J, leaving 19 bases between them. Per germline, CDR1 SQVTM and CDR2 ANQGSEA. In DNA, the CDR3 is TGCAGCGTTAAATTGACCGGCAACCCGGATCAGCCCCAGCATTTT. It encodes CSVKLTGNPDQPQHF. The whole variable domain, remainder taken from reference TRBV29-1 and TRBJ1-5, is SAVISQKPSRDICQRGTSLTIQCQVDSQVTMMFWYRQQPGQSLTLIATANQGSEATYESGFVIDKFPISRPNLTFSTLTVSNMSPEDSSIYLCSVKLTGNPDQPQHFGDGTRLSIL.

This clonotype was detected a few times. The CDR3 DNA sequence: TGCAGCGTTGTTGGGGGAAGGGACAGGGTCCCCAATGAGCAGTTCTTC. The encoded protein is CSVVGGRDRVPNEQFF. The rearrangement uses TRBV29-1 and TRBJ2-1; 9 bases fit TRBD1. V lost 4 bases to trimming and J lost 6 bases; unmatched junction nucleotides: 13. CDR3 length: 16 residues. Germline CDR1 and CDR2: SQVTM and ANQGSEA.

J is TRBJ1-2 and V is TRBV20-1, with a tentative D call TRBD1 (5 bases). The CDR3 length is 13 residues. The germline V gene encodes CDR1 DFQATT and CDR2 SNEGSKA (reference sequence). The V end lost 3 bases, the J end lost 7 bases, and 15 bases lay between the germline ends. CDR3 coding DNA: TGCAGTGCTAGCACGTGGGGCGTGGGTGGCTACACCTTC. It encodes CSASTWGVGGYTF.

The chain uses TRBV14 and TRBJ2-5, with D perhaps being TRBD1 or TRBD2 (5 bases each). The V gene's germline CDR1 is SGHDN and CDR2 FVKESK. The CDR3 extends over 13 amino acids. V shed 1 base and J shed 6 bases, with 9 bases lying between them. The CDR3 DNA reads as TGTGCCAGCAGCCAAGGGGGGATGAAGACCCAGTACTTC. It specifies CASSQGGMKTQYF. Drawing the rest from reference TRBV14 and TRBJ2-5, the complete variable domain is EAGVTQFPSHSVIEKGQTVTLRCDPISGHDNLYWYRRVMGKEIKFLLHFVKESKQDESGMPNNRFLAERTGGTYSTLKVQPAELEDSGVYFCASSQGGMKTQYFGPGTRLLVL.

The chain joins TRBV20-1 to TRBJ1-4, with D possibly matching TRBD1 (6 bases). The CDR3 consists of 13 residues. CDR1 and CDR2 (germline): DFQATT, SNEGSKA (reference sequence). The V end was cut by 1 base, the J end by 8 bases, with 11 bases between. The DNA of the CDR3 is TGCAGTGCTAGAGTAGGGGGACGGGAAAAACTGTTTTTT. This sequence encodes CSARVGGREKLFF.

V usage is TRBV5-1 and J usage is TRBJ2-5; tentative D call: TRBD1 (7 bases). V dropped 4 bases and J dropped 5 bases, with 15 bases sitting between them. The CDR3 sequence is 14 residues long. Germline CDR1 is SGHRS and CDR2 is YFSETQ. Here the CDR3 DNA reads TGCGCCAGCAGCCGTACAGGGGCGGGGGAGACCCAGTACTTC. Protein product: CASSRTGAGETQYF.

The rearrangement uses TRBV9 and TRBJ2-3; possibly TRBD2 for D (6 bases). Per germline, CDR1 SGDLS and CDR2 YYNGEE. Trimming removed 6 bases from V and 2 bases from J, with 22 bases in between. The CDR3 spans 17 residues. The CDR3 nucleotides read TGTGCCAGCACCCCCGGGACTCACAAAATTTTCACAGATACGCAGTATTTT. The encoded protein is CASTPGTHKIFTDTQYF.

In this sample, this clonotype turned up a few times. This chain connects TRBV7-2 to TRBJ2-7, with D possibly matching TRBD1 (5 bases). The V end was cut by 2 bases, the J end by 3 bases, with 11 bases between. The length of the CDR3 is 14 residues. Germline V CDR1 and CDR2: SGHTA, FQGNSA. DNA for the CDR3: TGTGCCAGCAGCTTACAGCCCAGGGTCTACGAGCAGTACTTC. Translated: CASSLQPRVYEQYF.

This clonotype has a handful of counts. The chain combines TRBV29-1 with TRBJ2-5; 9 positions agree with TRBD2. The CDR3 covers 13 residues. Germline loops: CDR1 SQVTM, CDR2 ANQGSEA. Trimming removed 5 bases from V and 6 bases from J; junction bases left unmatched: 7. CDR3 in DNA: TGCAGCGTTTCTCCGGGACTAGCACAGACCCAGTACTTC. Translation gives CSVSPGLAQTQYF.

This clonotype was seen a few times. The chain carries TRBV12-3 or TRBV12-4 and TRBJ2-1, with TRBD2 as a possible D gene (6 bases). The CDR3 loop spans 15 amino acids. V was shortened by 7 bases and J by 0 bases, with 13 bases between the two germline ends. CDR3 bases: TGTGCCAGCAACCCAGACGGGGGCTCCTACAATGAGCAGTTCTTC. This gives the protein CASNPDGGSYNEQFF.

This clonotype was counted a few times. The chain uses TRBV7-2 and TRBJ2-6; D perhaps matches TRBD2 (6 bases). The CDR3 contains 17 residues. CDR1 is SGHTA and CDR2 is FQGNSA in the germline V gene. V gave up 1 base and J gave up 2 bases, with 12 bases separating them. This CDR3 is CASSLVTGVPGANVLTF. The CDR3 DNA reads as TGTGCCAGCAGCTTAGTAACGGGGGTCCCTGGGGCCAACGTCCTGACTTTC.

The chain carries TRBV20-1 and TRBJ2-1, with a possible D match to TRBD2 (5 bases). The CDR3 totals 14 residues. Trimming removed 5 bases from V and 13 bases from J, with 24 bases in between. Germline lookup yields CDR1 DFQATT and CDR2 SNEGSKA (reference sequence). The CDR3 reads CSAPRRGWGETQFF. The CDR3 bases are TGCAGTGCTCCCCGTCGCGGATGGGGAGAGACCCAGTTCTTC.

V is TRBV28 and J is TRBJ1-2; D is possibly TRBD1 (5 bases). V shed 5 bases and J shed 2 bases, with 18 bases lying between them. Germline CDR1 reads MDHEN; CDR2 reads SYDVKM. This CDR3 region has 16 residues. CDR3 DNA sequence: TGTGCCAGCAGTCCATCGTCCGGGACGTTCAACTATGGCTACACCTTC. Residues: CASSPSSGTFNYGYTF.

The rearrangement joins TRBV6-6 to TRBJ2-7, with a weak D call TRBD2 (5 bases). The better agreement between TRBJ2-5 and the DNA end casts doubt on the J call. CDR1 is MNHNY, CDR2 SVGAGI, per germline (reference sequence). The length of the CDR3 is 13 residues. This CDR3 is CASEGPSGETQYF. CDR3 DNA: TGTGCCAGCGAGGGCCCTTCCGGAGAGACCCAGTACTTC.

This clonotype showed up just a few times. This rearrangement joins TRBV2 to TRBJ2-1; weak D call: TRBD2 (5 bases). With 7 bases removed from V and 6 bases from J, the gap between germline ends came to 10 bases. CDR3 length: 12 residues. Germline values: CDR1 SNHLY, CDR2 FYNNEI. In DNA form, the CDR3 reads TGTGCCAGCAAGCGGTCTGTCAATGAGCAGTTCTTC. This encodes CASKRSVNEQFF.

This sequence joins TRBV29-1 and TRBJ2-7; the D gene is possibly TRBD1 (6 bases). V was shortened by 7 bases and J by 2 bases, with 15 bases between the two germline ends. The CDR3 runs 13 residues. Germline lookup yields CDR1 SQVTM and CDR2 ANQGSEA. CDR3 DNA sequence: TGCAGCGCTACCCGACAGGCCCCCTACGAGCAGTACTTC. Residues: CSATRQAPYEQYF.

This clonotype appeared a few times. J is TRBJ2-1 and V is TRBV24-1; TRBD1 matches 10 bases. In germline, CDR1 is KGHDR, CDR2 SFDVKD. This CDR3 has 16 residues. V shed 0 bases and J 7 bases; nucleotides not matched to a gene: 5. The CDR3: CATSDLGQGGRNEQFF. The CDR3, as DNA: TGTGCCACCAGTGATTTGGGACAGGGGGGTCGGAATGAGCAGTTCTTC.